One and the same sample provided the 15 T cell receptor beta chains below, sequenced in a study of OX40 agonist ivuxolimab in advanced cancers. Clones were read by immunoSEQ multiplex PCR, and TCRdb kept only the in-frame ones, dropping some. The sample has some 50,000 clones, roughly 90% seen once. The sequences come from CD4+ or CD8+ T cells sorted from blood, collected in a trial of the OX40 agonist ivuxolimab. The origin of the receptors is an adult with an advanced solid tumor such as melanoma, head and neck, liver or kidney cancer.

The CDR3 sequence is CASSLTLLLAGLETQYF. In DNA, the CDR3 is TGTGCCAGCAGCTTAACGCTTCTACTAGCGGGATTGGAGACCCAGTACTTC. V is TRBV7-9 and J is TRBJ2-5, with 10 nucleotides matching TRBD2. The CDR3 contains 17 residues. With V trimmed by 2 bases and J by 5 bases, 11 bases remained unmatched. Germline V CDR1 and CDR2: SEHNR, FQNEAQ (reference sequence).

The chain carries TRBV11-1 and TRBJ2-5, with 8 bases that match TRBD2. Looked up from germline, CDR1 is SGHAT and CDR2 is FQDESV (reference sequence). V lost 5 bases, J lost 0 bases, and 8 bases stayed unmatched. The CDR3 loop spans 16 amino acids. CDR3 sequence: CASSQAGLGDQETQYF. The CDR3 DNA follows: TGTGCCAGCAGCCAAGCGGGACTAGGTGACCAAGAGACCCAGTACTTC. Full variable domain (rest looked up from reference TRBV11-1 and TRBJ2-5): EAEVAQSPRYKITEKSQAVAFWCDPISGHATLYWYRQILGQGPELLVQFQDESVVDDSQLPKDRFSAERLKGVDSTLKIQPAELGDSAMYLCASSQAGLGDQETQYFGPGTRLLVL.

V and J are TRBV11-3 and TRBJ2-5, with D hard to call. The CDR3 is 16 amino acids. Trimming stripped 5 bases from V and 5 bases from J, with 21 bases between. Germline lookup yields CDR1 SGHNT and CDR2 YENEEA. The CDR3 protein is CASSQEVSSLGETQYF. The CDR3 DNA sequence: TGTGCCAGCAGCCAAGAGGTTTCCTCCCTGGGGGAGACCCAGTACTTC.

This clone has just a few counts. This chain links TRBV7-3 with TRBJ1-3, with 8 nucleotides matching TRBD1. J lost 4 bases, V lost 5 bases, and 7 bases had no gene match. The germline V gene has CDR1 SGHTA and CDR2 FQGTGA. This CDR3 is 15 amino acids long. The CDR3 loop reads CASSPARGQGNTIYF. For the CDR3, the DNA is TGTGCCAGCAGCCCTGCCAGGGGGCAAGGAAACACCATATATTTT.

J is TRBJ2-7 and V is TRBV19; tentatively, D is TRBD1 or TRBD2 (5 bases each). V lost 8 bases and J lost 3, with 11 bases in between. This CDR3 comprises 12 residues. Germline CDR1 reads LNHDA; CDR2 reads SQIVND (reference sequence). Here the CDR3 reads CASQGRNYEQYF. CDR3 nucleotide sequence: TGTGCCAGTCAGGGACGAAACTACGAGCAGTACTTC.

The chain couples TRBV5-1 to TRBJ1-2; no reliable D call. V was pared by 1 base and J by 6 bases, with 10 bases between. The germline gives CDR1 SGHRS, CDR2 YFSETQ. The CDR3 spans 13 residues. CDR3 nucleotide sequence: TGCGCCAGCAGCTTGCGGGAAAGGGATGGCTACACCTTC. Its protein product is CASSLRERDGYTF. The whole variable domain, filled in from reference TRBV5-1 and TRBJ1-2, reads KAGVTQTPRYLIKTRGQQVTLSCSPISGHRSVSWYQQTPGQGLQFLFEYFSETQRNKGNFPGRFSGRQFSNSRSEMNVSTLELGDSALYLCASSLRERDGYTFGSGTRLTVV.

As DNA, the CDR3 is TGTGCCAGCACCTCACACCTAATCTCCTACAATGAGCAGTTCTTC. Its translation is CASTSHLISYNEQFF. The V and J genes are TRBV6-1 and TRBJ2-1; D is uncertain. The CDR3 runs 15 residues. The germline V and J ends were trimmed by 7 bases and 0 bases, with 13 bases remaining between them. The germline V gene encodes CDR1 MNHNS and CDR2 SASEGT.

The gene calls are TRBV15 and TRBJ2-3; TRBD2 aligns across 13 bases. CDR1 and CDR2 (germline): LNHNV, YYDKDF (reference sequence). The CDR3 loop spans 18 amino acids. With 0 bases clipped from V and 5 bases from J, the junction kept 8 bases outside the gene matches. CDR3 residues: CATSRDHLLAGGLDTQYF. In DNA form, the CDR3 reads TGTGCCACCAGCAGAGACCACCTACTAGCGGGAGGGCTAGATACGCAGTATTTT.

J is TRBJ2-7 and V is TRBV30; the D gene could be TRBD1 or TRBD2 (5 bases each). CDR3 size: 14 residues. Trimming cost V 6 bases and J 4 bases, with 19 bases left between them. Germline V gene data show CDR1 as GTSNPN and CDR2 as SVGIG (reference sequence). CDR3 loop: CACFGQRGIYEQYF. CDR3 in DNA: TGTGCCTGCTTCGGGCAGAGGGGAATTTACGAGCAGTACTTC.

This sequence joins TRBV2 and TRBJ2-2; D ambiguous. The CDR3 contains 16 residues. V was trimmed by 7 bases and J by 6 bases, leaving 21 bases between them. Per germline, CDR1 SNHLY and CDR2 FYNNEI. The CDR3 region has the DNA TGTGCCAGCACCTTTCGGTCAGGCCCCTTGGCCGGGGAGCTGTTTTTT. It yields the protein CASTFRSGPLAGELFF.

The rearrangement uses TRBV7-9 and TRBJ1-1, with D unclear. The CDR3 is 14 amino acids. Germline V lookup: CDR1 SEHNR, CDR2 FQNEAQ (reference sequence). Trimming shortened V by 2 bases and J by 4 bases, and 11 bases separated the two germline ends. The CDR3: CASSLSGRTTEAFF. CDR3 sequence (DNA): TGTGCCAGCAGCTTATCGGGCAGGACCACTGAAGCTTTCTTT.

The CDR3 DNA follows: TGCACCAGCAGCCCCCCCCCTCGTTCGGATGAGCAGTTCTTC. This codes for CTSSPPPRSDEQFF. The chain has TRBV1 and TRBJ2-1; TRBD2, the table's D call, was not compared with the DNA. TRBV1 is labeled a pseudogene. There are 14 residues in the CDR3.

This clone was picked up one time. CDR3 in amino acids: CASRDREWNIQYF. The CDR3 DNA reads as TGTGCCAGTAGAGACAGGGAATGGAACATTCAGTACTTC. This rearrangement joins TRBV19 to TRBJ2-4; 7 bases are a match to TRBD1. The CDR3 runs to 13 residues. V was pared by 6 bases and J by 7 bases, with 6 bases of the junction left unmatched. Germline V lookup: CDR1 LNHDA, CDR2 SQIVND (reference sequence).

The rearrangement joins TRBV2 to TRBJ2-7; D not certain. Trimming shortened V by 10 bases and J by 0 bases, and 10 bases separated the two germline ends. The CDR3 is made up of 12 amino acids. In germline, CDR1 is SNHLY, CDR2 FYNNEI. The CDR3 reads CATLTPSYEQYF. The CDR3 DNA reads as TGTGCCACACTGACACCCTCCTACGAGCAGTACTTC.

The chain combines TRBV2 with TRBJ2-5, with a possible D match to TRBD2 (5 bases). The CDR3 is 13 amino acids. Trimming stripped 2 bases from V and 5 bases from J, with 9 bases between. Germline loops: CDR1 SNHLY, CDR2 FYNNEI. The chain's CDR3 is CASSELRGETQYF. In DNA, the CDR3 is TGTGCCAGCAGTGAACTCAGAGGGGAGACCCAGTACTTC.